The entry below gives a single T cell receptor beta chain sequence along with its context. The junction had 6 bases not matched to a gene; V was cut back by 5 bases and J by 8 bases. The CDR3 has 13 amino acids. The germline V gene has CDR1 SGHRS and CDR2 YFSETQ. Using immunoSEQ multiplex PCR, the repertoire was profiled, and TCRdb retains in-frame clones only, with some absent. Of tens of thousands of clones listed, 90% to 95% were seen once; the top ten hold 2% to 2.5%. This specimen belongs to a study of T cell changes during pregnancy in multiple sclerosis. This chain connects TRBV5-1 to TRBJ2-1; 8 positions agree with TRBD2. The TCR was taken from a female donor in good health, enrolled as a control in a pregnancy study. The sequenced sample was peripheral blood, obtained in the third trimester of pregnancy. The CDR3 region has the DNA TGCGCCAGCAGTGGGCGGGGGGCAGATGAGCAGTTCTTC. This gives the protein CASSGRGADEQFF.